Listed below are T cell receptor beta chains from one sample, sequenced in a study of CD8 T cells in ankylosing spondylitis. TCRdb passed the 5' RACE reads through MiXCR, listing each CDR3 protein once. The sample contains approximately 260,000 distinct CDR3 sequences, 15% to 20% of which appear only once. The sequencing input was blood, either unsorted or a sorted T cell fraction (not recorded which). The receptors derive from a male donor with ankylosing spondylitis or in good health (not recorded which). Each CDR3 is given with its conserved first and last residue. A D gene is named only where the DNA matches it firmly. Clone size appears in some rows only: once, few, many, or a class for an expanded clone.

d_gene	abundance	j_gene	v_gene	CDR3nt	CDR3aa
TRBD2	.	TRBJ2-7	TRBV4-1	TGCGCCAGCAGCCAAGAGGGAGAGGCTAGCGGAATCTCCTACGAGCAGTACTTC	CASSQEGEASGISYEQYF
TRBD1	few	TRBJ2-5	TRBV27	TGTGCCAGCACACCCGGGACAGGGGGGATCAAAGAGACCCAGTACTTC	CASTPGTGGIKETQYF
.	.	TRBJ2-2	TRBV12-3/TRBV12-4	TGTGCCAGCAACAGTAATGTTGGAAACACCGCGGAGCTGTTTTTT	CASNSNVGNTAELFF
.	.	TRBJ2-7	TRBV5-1	TGCGCCAGCAGCCAAGAGGACTCGCCTACTGGGCAGTACTTC	CASSQEDSPTGQYF
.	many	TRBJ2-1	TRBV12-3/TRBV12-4	TGTGCCAGCAGTTTTGATGTACGTGAGCAGTTCTTC	CASSFDVREQFF
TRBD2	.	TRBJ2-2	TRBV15	TGTGCCGCGGGGGGACCCACCGGGGAGCTGTTTTTT	CAAGGPTGELFF
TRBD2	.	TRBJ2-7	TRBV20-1	TGCAGCCTTAGCGGGAGGAGCTCCTACGAGCAGTACTTC	CSLSGRSSYEQYF
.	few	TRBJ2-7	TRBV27	TGTGCCACCGGGAGAAAGCTAAATTCCCACGAGCAGTACTTC	CATGRKLNSHEQYF
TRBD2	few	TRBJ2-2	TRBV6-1	TGTGCCAGCAGTGATATCGCACTAGCGGGAGGCCCCGGGGAGCTGTTTTTT	CASSDIALAGGPGELFF
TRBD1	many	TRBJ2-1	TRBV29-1	TGCAGCGTGTACAGGGGGAATGAGCAGTTCTTC	CSVYRGNEQFF
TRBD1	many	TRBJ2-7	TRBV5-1	TGCGCCAGCAGGGCCGGGACAGCCTCCTACGAGCAGTACTTC	CASRAGTASYEQYF
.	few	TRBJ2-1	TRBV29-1	TGCAGCGTTGAAGTTGGGCTGGCGAGCTCCTACAATGAGCAGTTCTTC	CSVEVGLASSYNEQFF
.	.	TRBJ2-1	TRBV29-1	TGCAGCGTTGAGACAGAATGGAATGAGCAGTTCTTC	CSVETEWNEQFF
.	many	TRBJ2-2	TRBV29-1	TGCAGCGCTAGGCCTGGGGACACCGGGGAGCTGTTTTTT	CSARPGDTGELFF
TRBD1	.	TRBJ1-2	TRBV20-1	TGCAGTGCTACGACAGGGGGAAACTATGGCTACACCTTC	CSATTGGNYGYTF